These 6 T cell receptor beta chains came from one sample sequenced in a study of shared clonotypes between healthy human individuals (dated by TCRdb to 2018 to 2020). Receptor libraries were prepared by the immunoSEQ multiplex PCR assay. TCRdb took this table from immuneACCESS and kept in-frame rearrangements with V and J called. Such tables lack part of the clones; where checked against another copy, unresolved V genes explain under half of the gap, and the rest is unexplained. The table for this sample lists more than 2 million clones; about 94% of them were counted only once. About 1.6% of the sample comes from the top ten. CD8 naive samples were obtained by positive selection for CCR7 among CD45RO-negative cells, yielding a CD45RA+CCR7+ population from which TemRA cells were excluded. The material sequenced was naive CD8+ T cells from PBMCs. The cell subset or site label for this specimen denotes: CD45RA+CCR7+. The receptors originated from a man aged 18 to 29 in good health. Some clones in this sample may be carry-over from other donors' samples.

This clone showed up just once. CDR3 nucleotides: TGTGCCAGCAGCTCCCGGGACAGGGGGGAAACCGGGGAGCTGTTTTTT. It is translated as CASSSRDRGETGELFF. This chain connects TRBV7-9 to TRBJ2-2; 11 bases line up with TRBD1. The CDR3 consists of 16 residues. V shed 4 bases, J shed 5 bases, and the junction held 6 bases outside the gene matches. In germline, CDR1 is SEHNR, CDR2 FQNEAQ (reference sequence).

The chain couples TRBV11-3 to TRBJ2-1; TRBD2 agrees at 7 bases. This CDR3 spans 14 amino acids. Germline CDR1 SGHNT, CDR2 YENEEA. Unmatched junction bases numbered 2, after V lost 5 bases and J lost 1 base. The CDR3 DNA reads TGTGCCAGCAGCCTTAGCGGGTCCTACAATGAGCAGTTCTTC. Translating gives CASSLSGSYNEQFF.

The chain employs TRBV27 and TRBJ2-5, with TRBD1 identical over 8 bases. The germline V gene encodes CDR1 MNHEY and CDR2 SMNVEV (reference sequence). This CDR3 is built from 17 residues. V shed 3 bases and J 4 bases; nucleotides not matched to a gene: 13. This CDR3 reads CASSFQGASQIGETQYF. The CDR3 DNA sequence: TGTGCCAGCAGTTTCCAGGGGGCGAGCCAGATCGGAGAGACCCAGTACTTC.

On this clone itself: At the DNA level, this CDR3 is encoded by other sequences in the same sample as well. V gene TRBV27 combines with J gene TRBJ2-1; 10 bases match TRBD2. The germline CDR1 and CDR2 sequences are MNHEY and SMNVEV (reference sequence). The V and J ends lost 5 bases and 7 bases, in that order; junction bases with no gene match: 8. The CDR3 totals 15 residues. The CDR3 sequence is CASSLLAGVGNEQFF. CDR3 nucleotide sequence: TGTGCCAGCAGTCTCCTAGCGGGAGTAGGAAATGAGCAGTTCTTC.

With regard to this clone: Different DNA sequences within this sample yield the same CDR3. The V gene is TRBV13, the J gene TRBJ2-1, with TRBD2 identical over 10 bases. The V gene end was trimmed by 2 bases and the J gene end by 4 bases; junction bases not matched to a gene: 5. The length of the CDR3 is 16 residues. Germline CDR1 PRHDT, CDR2 FYEKMQ (reference sequence). The CDR3 spells CASSLRTSGPYNEQFF. The CDR3 nucleotides read TGTGCCAGCAGCTTAAGGACTAGCGGACCTTACAATGAGCAGTTCTTC.

The CDR3 DNA reads as TGTGCCAGCAGCTTTGGCCATACAGGGCTAGGCACTGAAGCTTTCTTT. Protein product: CASSFGHTGLGTEAFF. The chain recombines TRBV7-9 with TRBJ1-1, with D tentatively TRBD1 (6 bases). The CDR3 sequence is 16 residues long. The V end was cut by 3 bases, the J end by 4 bases, with 18 bases between. Germline values: CDR1 SEHNR, CDR2 FQNEAQ (reference sequence).